This T cell receptor beta chain was captured in a study of cytomegalovirus exposure and HLA in healthy donors (dated by TCRdb to 2015 to 2018). Background on the whole study: According to an earlier analysis of around 600 of the donors, 150 million to 200 million T cells yielded some 110 million unique TCR beta sequences and around 280 Gb of sequence data. Approximately 300 gigabases of sequencing data and 70 million to 100 million unique TCR sequences made up an early release that covered 500 to 650 HLA-typed donors. Among the roughly 410 genotyped donors, approximately 81% belonged to the genetic ancestry cluster associated with self-reported Caucasian donors. The study aimed to test whether cataloging public T cell receptors could reveal signatures of past pathogen exposure. The study profiled the T cell repertoires of hundreds of subjects by immunosequencing and related them to cytomegalovirus serostatus. Along with the approximately 700-subject first cohort, a separate validation cohort of roughly 110 different subjects was used. High-throughput TCR immunosequencing, statistical association of individual TCRs with disease status, and machine learning were combined to predict cytomegalovirus infection status. In a later analysis, previously published TCR beta repertoires from fewer than 750 donors were re-analyzed and high-resolution HLA genotyping was added so that TCR occurrence patterns could be studied. Rather than drawing on any new phenotypic data, the later analysis identified candidate immune exposures from TCR beta sequences and the way those sequences occurred across donors. An earlier analysis of 587 of the donors used high-throughput TCR beta sequencing to judge whether each TCR beta V gene segment behaved as functional or pseudogenic. Donor age, sex, ethnicity and CMV serostatus were compiled alongside the repertoire data. Genome-wide SNP genotypes for about 60% of the roughly 670 donors were used in a later genetic analysis, which treated that subset as a discovery cohort. All discovery cohort repertoires had been generated on a single sequencing platform. HLA typing included class I and class II loci at four-digit resolution. The number of typed donors differed by locus: roughly 629-640 for A, B, C, DRB1 and DQB1; 500 to 550 for DQA1; approximately 610 for DPA1; and 400 to 480 for DPB1. Because of strong linkage in the cohort, a few DR-DQ haplotypes were treated as single units for association and clustering. Among about 370 genotyped donors of the cohort, an average of about 240,000 unique TCR beta nucleotide sequences was sequenced per donor, of which roughly 17% were non-productive. The paper's findings and limits, for the study overall: According to a later analysis, TCR association rates differed among HLA loci, with DRB1 alleles showing the most associated TCRs and HLA-C alleles showing the fewest. At a false discovery rate of 0.05, a later analysis linked some 17,000 TCR beta sequences to specific HLA alleles. A group of highly shared sequence variants was considered likely to be a technical artifact of the sequencing pipeline. Because HLA typing was unavailable for some donors at each locus, only the typed subset was used in association tests. Because counts were too low, about 18 rarely observed V segments, including chromosome 9 orphons, were excluded from the earlier analysis of several hundred of the donors. Cytomegalovirus status was reported to be diagnosed by the classifier with high specificity and sensitivity in both the original and validation cohorts. According to a later genetic analysis, donors in an Asian-associated ancestry cluster had fewer N-insertions in productive TCRs than the roughly 670-donor mean. Correlated functional status among segregating V segments might be attributable to linkage disequilibrium, but an unknown experimental factor could not be ruled out. Most TCR sequences were observed very rarely across donors, whereas some public TCRs were present in many individuals. Some IMGT-functional V segments, including TRBV6-2 and TRBV6-3, could not be distinguished by the 87-base-pair reads and were therefore excluded. A further reported finding was that TCR beta sequences accurately predicted the HLA-A and HLA-B alleles for most subjects in the first cohort. The authors suggested that the approach could potentially be generalized to other disease states and immunological phenotypes. In vitro tests confirmed that three of the cytomegalovirus-associated TCR beta chains recognize cytomegalovirus antigens. In an earlier analysis of several hundred of the donors, most TCR beta V segments were observed in productive rearrangements about 87% or about 30% of the time, broadly matching IMGT annotations. The presence/absence analyses assumed that sequencing depth was roughly uniform across donors, and that assumption may not be true. In this cohort, only TCR beta chains were sequenced, and detectable features were limited by the absence of alpha or paired-chain data. When HLA alleles, especially DR and DQ, strongly co-occurred, attributing TCR associations to individual alleles was difficult. A later genetic analysis associated a missense DCLRE1C variant with V-gene and J-gene trimming of TCR beta chains, and an independent cohort replicated the association. The study listed 150 to 200 TCR beta chains as associated with cytomegalovirus. Compared with equally common non-associated chains, HLA-associated TCR beta chains in a later analysis were more clonally expanded and had lower generation probabilities. A later analysis found that most CMV-associated TCR beta chains appeared HLA-restricted, with HLA associations seemingly driven largely by CMV exposure. In a later analysis, several top co-occurrence clusters were reported to appear linked to parvovirus B19, influenza, CMV and Epstein-Barr virus. For the cohort, immune exposure information was limited to CMV serostatus.

The cohort consisted of approximately 670 healthy bone marrow donors. All cohort members were sampled while nominally healthy, although unrecorded immune exposures were likely present. The donor was CMV seronegative and was included in the group of around 320 seronegative cohort members. Every donor gave a peripheral blood sample, and the peripheral blood mononuclear cells from that sample were used for TCR beta sequencing. The Qiagen DNeasy Blood Extraction Kit was used to extract genomic DNA from the blood cell samples. Libraries were constructed by the immunoSEQ multiplex PCR assay. A mixture of 60 forward primers for TCR Vbeta segments and 13 reverse primers for TCR Jbeta segments was used in the multiplex PCR. The CDR3 region of rearranged TCR beta genes was amplified from genomic DNA by a multiplex PCR assay. On the Illumina HiSeq System, the amplified TCR beta libraries were sequenced as 87-base-pair reads. Processing in the source paper ran as follows. A later analysis tallied 75 million to 95 million unique TCR beta chains across the 666 repertoires, and approximately 12 million of those chains were shared by two or more donors. A nearest-neighbor algorithm error-corrected the raw reads and collapsed the reads into unique sequences, merging closely related sequences to remove PCR and sequencing errors. Alignment of CDR3 sequences to IMGT reference sequences was used to assign V, D and J gene segments. For a sequence to be retained, at least a six-nucleotide match to both a V gene segment and a J gene segment was required. Rearrangements were classified as productive when the CDR3 lacked stop codons and remained in frame with V and J, and all other rearrangements were classified as non-productive. Following IMGT convention, CDR3 was defined as the stretch from the second conserved V-encoded cysteine to the conserved J-encoded phenylalanine. The earlier analysis of some 580 of the donors excluded any sequence lacking an unambiguous match to a single V gene segment. An earlier analysis of about 600 of the donors called V segments functional above 56.7% productive rearrangements and segregating when the between-donor standard deviation exceeded 5%. A statistical classification framework was built for diagnosing cytomegalovirus status from the catalog of TCR beta chain sequences. A later analysis assigned V and J genes by comparing TCR nucleotide sequences with IMGT/GENE-DB human TR gene sequences. Using the TCRdist pipeline, a later analysis assigned CDR3 sequences along with most-parsimonious VDJ recombination scenarios. In a later analysis, each TCR beta chain was defined by its CDR3 amino acid sequence together with its V-gene family, and reads without a unique V-gene family were excluded. A later analysis removed 500 to 650 highly shared, low-generation-probability nucleotide sequences to deal with suspected cross-contamination and a sequencing artifact. For each public chain, a later analysis derived a clonal expansion index from normalized ranks of inferred template counts within each repertoire. A later analysis computed generation probabilities with a VDJ recombination model fitted to out-of-frame rearrangements, and checked the results against IGoR. In a later analysis, hypergeometric tests were used to score TCR-TCR, TCR-HLA and TCR-CMV co-occurrence, with a repertoire-size bias correction applied to TCR pairs. A later analysis estimated false discovery rates by permuting HLA or CMV assignments 20 times. In a later analysis, co-occurring TCRs were grouped using DBSCAN, and TCRdist sequence similarity was added for clustering within HLA-allele-positive subsets. Co-occurrence clustering excluded repertoires with fewer than 30,000 or more than 120,000 public chains, plus five with anomalous nucleotide sharing. This is the immuneACCESS table as TCRdb keeps it, with only in-frame sequences that have V and J called. A part of the clones is gone; compared with another copy, unresolved V genes explain less than half, and the rest is unexplained. The V and J calls and clone size are taken from that table; D and trimming were inferred from the DNA. For this sample the table gives approximately 170,000 clones, of which about four fifths were detected only once. 0.77% of the sample lies in the top ten.

The CDR3 starts with the cysteine, ends with the phenylalanine, and has 16 residues. The kept DNA is CDR3 alone, 48 bases in frame from the first base. CDR1 and CDR2 were assigned from the germline V gene as SGHRS and YFSETQ. Clipping removes 5 bases from V and 5 bases from J, with 10 as the unmatched junction base count. Comment on this clone: No antigen is known for it. No much larger clone exists at a distance of one base, and base qualities are not known.

This clonotype was sampled from a woman aged 18 to 35 in good health and CMV-seronegative. The V gene is TRBV5-1 and the J gene is TRBJ2-5; TRBD2 aligns with 12 central bases. Sequenced: PBMCs. The CDR3 corresponds to CASSPTSGRNPETQYF. Here is the DNA: TGCGCCAGCAGTCCCACTAGCGGGAGGAATCCTGAGACCCAGTACTTC.